The clone carrying this T cell receptor (beta chain) was seen many times. Its target is not known. These data originate in a study of T cells after yellow fever vaccination. Study observations and caveats: Sorted repertoires could include abundant contaminating clonotypes from bulk cells. CD4 and CD8 compartments shared a small share of clonotypes.

TCRdb reprocessed the 5' RACE reads with MiXCR, giving one entry per CDR3 protein. The sample carries 250,000 or so distinct CDR3 sequences, over 3% recorded once. This CDR3 contains 16 residues. The germline V gene has CDR1 ENHRY and CDR2 SYGVKD. The V end lost 0 bases, the J end lost 2 bases, and 14 bases lay between the germline ends. This receptor was identified in a man aged 18 to 29 who received the YFV17D yellow fever vaccine. This specimen consisted of PBMCs, obtained 15 days after the yellow fever booster vaccination. The genes are TRBV10-3 and TRBJ2-7, with TRBD1 as a possible D gene (6 bases). The CDR3 is CAISESHRDTPYEQYF. The CDR3 DNA reads as TGTGCCATCAGTGAGTCACACCGGGACACCCCCTACGAGCAGTACTTC.